The present entry profiles one T cell receptor beta chain with its context. Its antigen is as yet unknown. This sample was included in a study of T cell repertoires in cytomegalovirus infection. Trimming shortened V by 3 bases and J by 3 bases, and 14 bases separated the two germline ends. The germline V gene has CDR1 MNHEY and CDR2 SMNVEV (reference sequence). This CDR3 contains 15 residues. TCRdb analysed the reads with MiXCR anew, one entry per CDR3 protein. The repertoire holds approximately 910,000 distinct CDR3 sequences, less than 35% seen once, with roughly 13% in the top ten. This TCR came from a human donor in good health (CMV status not recorded). Some clones in this sample may be carry-over from other donors' samples. The sequenced sample was cultured CD8+ T cells from PBMCs, obtained from culture after CMV antigen stimulation. The chain carries TRBV27 and TRBJ2-5; D not resolved. The CDR3 nucleotides read TGTGCCAGCAGTTTCATCTGGGGTGGAGAAGAGACCCAGTACTTC. Amino acids: CASSFIWGGEETQYF.